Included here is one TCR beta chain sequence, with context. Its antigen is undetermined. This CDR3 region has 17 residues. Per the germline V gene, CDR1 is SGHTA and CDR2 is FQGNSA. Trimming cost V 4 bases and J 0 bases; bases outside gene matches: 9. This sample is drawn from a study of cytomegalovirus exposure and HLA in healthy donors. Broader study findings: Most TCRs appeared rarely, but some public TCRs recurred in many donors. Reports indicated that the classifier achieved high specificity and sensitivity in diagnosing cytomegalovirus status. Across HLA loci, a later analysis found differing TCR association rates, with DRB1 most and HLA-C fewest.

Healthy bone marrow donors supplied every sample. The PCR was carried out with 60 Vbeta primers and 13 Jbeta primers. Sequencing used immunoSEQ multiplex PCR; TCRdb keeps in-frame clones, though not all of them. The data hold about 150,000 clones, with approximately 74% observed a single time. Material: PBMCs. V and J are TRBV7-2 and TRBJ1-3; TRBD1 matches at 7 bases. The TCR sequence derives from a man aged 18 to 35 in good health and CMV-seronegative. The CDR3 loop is CASSYFGGGNSGNTIYF. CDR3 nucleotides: TGTGCCAGCAGCTACTTCGGAGGGGGCAACTCTGGAAACACCATATATTTT.